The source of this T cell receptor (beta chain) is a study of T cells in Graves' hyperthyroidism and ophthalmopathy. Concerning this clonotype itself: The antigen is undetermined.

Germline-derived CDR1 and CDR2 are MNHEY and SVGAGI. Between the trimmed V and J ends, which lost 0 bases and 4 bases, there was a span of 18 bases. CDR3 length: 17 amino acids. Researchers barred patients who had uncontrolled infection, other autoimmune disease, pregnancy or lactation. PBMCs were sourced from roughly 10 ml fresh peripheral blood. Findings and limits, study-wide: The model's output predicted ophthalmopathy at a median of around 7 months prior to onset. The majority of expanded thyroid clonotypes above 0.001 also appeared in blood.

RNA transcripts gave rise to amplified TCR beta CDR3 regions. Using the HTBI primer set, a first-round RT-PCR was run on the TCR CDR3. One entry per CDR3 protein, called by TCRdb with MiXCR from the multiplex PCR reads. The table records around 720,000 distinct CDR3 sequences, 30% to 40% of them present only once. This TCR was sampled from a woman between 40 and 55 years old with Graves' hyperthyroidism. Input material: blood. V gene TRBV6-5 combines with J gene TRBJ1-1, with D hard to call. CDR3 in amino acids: CASSYSRRMGGATEAFF. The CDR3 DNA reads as TGTGCCAGCAGTTACTCGAGGCGGATGGGAGGTGCCACTGAAGCTTTCTTT.